The 3 T cell receptor beta chains below all came from one sample that was sequenced in a study of cytomegalovirus exposure and HLA in healthy donors. The PCR made use of 60 Vbeta and 13 Jbeta primers. Produced via immunoSEQ multiplex PCR; TCRdb's table is partial and in-frame only. This sample has more than 150,000 clones, with approximately 78% found just once. Specimen: PBMCs. The source of these receptors is a male donor in good health and CMV-seronegative.

This chain's CDR3 is CASSRDRSATNEKLFF. As DNA, the CDR3 is TGTGCCAGCAGCAGGGACAGAAGTGCAACTAATGAAAAACTGTTTTTT. This sequence joins TRBV7-2 and TRBJ1-4, with TRBD1 identical over 7 bases. The ends lost 5 bases at V and 0 bases at J; junction bases unmatched: 6. Germline-derived CDR1 and CDR2 are SGHTA and FQGNSA. The length of the CDR3 is 16 residues.

This chain links TRBV14 with TRBJ1-1, with TRBD1 as a possible D gene (5 bases). The CDR3 spans 16 residues. Looked up from germline, CDR1 is SGHDN and CDR2 is FVKESK. The V and J ends lost 0 bases and 1 base respectively, with 12 bases between them. CDR3 region: CASSQEVRQSNTEAFF. The CDR3 DNA follows: TGTGCCAGCAGCCAAGAGGTCCGACAGTCGAACACTGAAGCTTTCTTT.

This chain uses TRBV4-3 with TRBJ2-3, with a tentative D call TRBD2 (5 bases). CDR1 and CDR2 (germline): LGHNA, YSLEER. Trimming took 0 bases from V and 2 from J, leaving 12 bases between them. This CDR3 contains 16 residues. The CDR3 is CASSQDTQRHTDTQYF. The CDR3 DNA reads TGCGCCAGCAGCCAAGATACACAGCGGCACACAGATACGCAGTATTTT.